The 4 T cell receptor beta chains below all came from one sample that was sequenced in a study of T cell responses to AZD1222 COVID-19 vaccine. The table came from immunoSEQ multiplex PCR; TCRdb's copy has only in-frame clones and leaves some out. The table has 100,000 to 150,000 clones, 88% seen once. Material: peripheral blood, obtained on day 0 of AZD1222 vaccination. These receptors were collected from an adult in good health.

V and J are TRBV11-3 and TRBJ2-3; D is unclear. Germline CDR1 is SGHNT and CDR2 is YENEEA. The CDR3 is 11 residues long. Trimming removed 8 bases from V and 9 bases from J, with 12 bases in between. CDR3 sequence (DNA): TGTGCCAGCGGAACGGGTTCGACGCAGTATTTT. It specifies CASGTGSTQYF.

The genes are TRBV6-2 or TRBV6-3 and TRBJ1-1, with D unclear. Trimming cost V 5 bases and J 0 bases, with 10 bases left between them. The CDR3 has 14 residues. Germline V lookup: CDR1 MNHEY, CDR2 SVGEGT. The CDR3 coding sequence is TGTGCCAGCAGTCGTAACAACCTGAACACTGAAGCTTTCTTT. Translation: CASSRNNLNTEAFF.

This chain joins TRBV29-1 and TRBJ2-5, with D possibly TRBD1 on 5 matching bases. V was shortened by 0 bases and J by 5 bases, with 10 bases between the two germline ends. This CDR3 has 13 amino acids. CDR1 SQVTM and CDR2 ANQGSEA come from the germline V gene. The chain's CDR3 is CSVEDQQDETQYF. CDR3 nucleotide sequence: TGCAGCGTTGAAGATCAACAGGACGAGACCCAGTACTTC. Full variable domain (remainder filled in from reference TRBV29-1 and TRBJ2-5): SAVISQKPSRDICQRGTSLTIQCQVDSQVTMMFWYRQQPGQSLTLIATANQGSEATYESGFVIDKFPISRPNLTFSTLTVSNMSPEDSSIYLCSVEDQQDETQYFGPGTRLLVL.

This rearrangement joins TRBV9 to TRBJ2-7, with D unresolved. Germline V lookup: CDR1 SGDLS, CDR2 YYNGEE. Trimming stripped 0 bases from V and 1 base from J, with 8 bases between. This CDR3 spans 14 amino acids. CDR3 nucleotide sequence: TGTGCCAGCAGCGTAGCTGGCCAGTCCTACGAGCAGTACTTC. It specifies CASSVAGQSYEQYF.